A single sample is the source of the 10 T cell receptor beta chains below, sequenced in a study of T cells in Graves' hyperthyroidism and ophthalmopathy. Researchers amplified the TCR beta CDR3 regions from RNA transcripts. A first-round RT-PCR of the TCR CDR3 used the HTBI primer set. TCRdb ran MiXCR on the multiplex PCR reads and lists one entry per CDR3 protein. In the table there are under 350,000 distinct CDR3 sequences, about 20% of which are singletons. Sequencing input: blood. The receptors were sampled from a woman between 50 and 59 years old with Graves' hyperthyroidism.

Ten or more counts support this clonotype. This CDR3 is CASSLGSTNTGELFF. CDR3 in DNA: TGCGCCAGCAGCTTGGGGAGTACGAACACCGGGGAGCTGTTTTTT. The V gene is TRBV5-1, the J gene TRBJ2-2, with D unclear. V was clipped by 0 bases and J by 0 bases, with 6 bases between them. Germline values: CDR1 SGHRS, CDR2 YFSETQ. The CDR3 spans 15 residues.

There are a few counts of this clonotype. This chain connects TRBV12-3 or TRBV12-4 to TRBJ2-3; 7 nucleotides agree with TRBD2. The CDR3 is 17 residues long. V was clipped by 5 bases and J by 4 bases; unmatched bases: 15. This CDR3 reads CASSPQSGMGIADTQYF. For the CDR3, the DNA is TGTGCCAGCAGTCCGCAAAGCGGGATGGGAATTGCAGATACGCAGTATTTT.

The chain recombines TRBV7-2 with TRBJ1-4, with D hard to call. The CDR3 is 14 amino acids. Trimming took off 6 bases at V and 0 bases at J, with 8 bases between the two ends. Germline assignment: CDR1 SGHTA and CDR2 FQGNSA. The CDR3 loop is CASRISATNEKLFF. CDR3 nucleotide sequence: TGTGCCAGCAGGATAAGTGCAACTAATGAAAAACTGTTTTTT.

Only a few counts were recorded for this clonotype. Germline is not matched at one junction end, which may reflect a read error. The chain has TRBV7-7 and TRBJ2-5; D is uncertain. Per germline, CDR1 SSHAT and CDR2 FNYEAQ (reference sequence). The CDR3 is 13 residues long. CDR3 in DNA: TGTGCTAGCAGCAGGACCGGGTCAGAGACCCAGTACTTC. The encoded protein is CASSRTGSETQYF.

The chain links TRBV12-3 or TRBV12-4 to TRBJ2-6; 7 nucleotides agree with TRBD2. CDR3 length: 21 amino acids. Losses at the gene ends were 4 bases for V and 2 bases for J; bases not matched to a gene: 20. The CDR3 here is CASSSREGPPGPPPGANVLTF. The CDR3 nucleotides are TGTGCCAGCAGTTCCAGGGAGGGGCCTCCAGGGCCTCCTCCTGGGGCCAACGTCCTGACTTTC.

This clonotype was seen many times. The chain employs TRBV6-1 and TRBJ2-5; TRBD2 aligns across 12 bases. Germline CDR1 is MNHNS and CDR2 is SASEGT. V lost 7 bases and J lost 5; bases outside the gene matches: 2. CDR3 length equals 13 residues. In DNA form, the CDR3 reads TGTGCCAGCATGACTAGCGGGGGTGAGACCCAGTACTTC. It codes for CASMTSGGETQYF.

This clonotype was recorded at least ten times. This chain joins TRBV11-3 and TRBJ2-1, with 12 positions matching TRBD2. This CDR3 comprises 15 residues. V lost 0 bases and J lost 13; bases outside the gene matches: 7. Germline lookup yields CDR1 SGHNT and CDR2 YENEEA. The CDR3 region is CASSLDRLAGGPQFF. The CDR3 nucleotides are TGTGCCAGCAGCTTAGATCGTCTAGCGGGAGGGCCTCAGTTCTTC.

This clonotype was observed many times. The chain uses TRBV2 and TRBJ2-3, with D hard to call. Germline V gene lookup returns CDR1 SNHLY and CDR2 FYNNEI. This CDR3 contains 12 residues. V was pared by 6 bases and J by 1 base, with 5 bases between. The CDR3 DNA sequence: TGTGCCAGCAGCCAGCGCACAGATACGCAGTATTTT. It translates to CASSQRTDTQYF. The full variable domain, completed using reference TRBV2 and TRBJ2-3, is EPEVTQTPSHQVTQMGQEVILRCVPISNHLYFYWYRQILGQKVEFLVSFYNNEISEKSEIFDDQFSVERPDGSNFTLKIRSTKLEDSAMYFCASSQRTDTQYFGPGTRLTVL.

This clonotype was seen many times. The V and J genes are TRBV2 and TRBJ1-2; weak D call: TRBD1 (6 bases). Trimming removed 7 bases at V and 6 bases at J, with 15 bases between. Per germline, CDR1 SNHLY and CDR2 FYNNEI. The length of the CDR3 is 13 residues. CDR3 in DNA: TGTGCCAGCACCCCGCTCGGGGGCGATGGCTACACCTTC. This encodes CASTPLGGDGYTF.

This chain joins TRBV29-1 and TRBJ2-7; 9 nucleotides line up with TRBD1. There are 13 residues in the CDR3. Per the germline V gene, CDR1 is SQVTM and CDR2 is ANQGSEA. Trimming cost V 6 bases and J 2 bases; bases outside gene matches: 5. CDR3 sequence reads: CSVRDRVTYEQYV. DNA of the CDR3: TGCAGCGTCCGGGACAGGGTGACCTACGAGCAGTACGTC.